This T cell receptor beta chain was captured by sequencing in a study of human T cells and chemical hapten exposure. This clonotype has more than one count but fewer than ten. Its antigen is unidentified. Notes on the study in general: The count of PT1 expanded TCRs correlated positively with patch test score.

Time point defined: patch test 2, 6 weeks after DPC sensitization. The treatment is: therapeutic diphenylcyclopropenone sensitization with weekly scalp DPC. Via MiXCR, TCRdb re-called the RACE reads, giving one row per CDR3 protein. In the table there are about 400,000 distinct CDR3 sequences, about 6.9% of which are singletons. V lost 5 bases and J lost 2; bases outside the gene matches: 8. This CDR3 is built from 16 residues. V usage is TRBV12-3 or TRBV12-4 and J usage is TRBJ2-1; TRBD2 agrees at 8 bases. This specimen consisted of whole blood, obtained in connection with sensitization to the hapten diphenylcyclopropenone (DPC). The sequence derives from a woman aged 18 to 35 with alopecia areata. Some clones in this sample may be carry-over from other donors' samples. CDR3 nucleotides: TGTGCCAGCAGTCCCCAGACTAGCGCAACCTACAATGAGCAGTTCTTC. As protein: CASSPQTSATYNEQFF.